These 16 T cell receptor beta chains were all obtained from the same sample, sequenced in a study of beta chain features in type 1 diabetes. These receptors' antigens are unknown. Study results and caveats: TCRB CDR3s were moderately but significantly shorter in Type 1 diabetes patients in all four CD4+ subsets.

Expressed TCRB transcripts were sequenced after all isolated RNA was converted to cDNA. The protocol was immunoSEQ multiplex PCR, while the TCRdb copy is restricted to in-frame clones and leaves out a portion. Of some 290,000 clones in the sample, around 22% were seen once. Sequenced: naive CD4+ T cells from blood. The receptors were sampled from a woman between 25 and 40 years old with type 1 diabetes.

This clone was seen more than once but under ten times. The chain combines TRBV29-1 with TRBJ1-1; D not certain. Germline V gene data show CDR1 as SQVTM and CDR2 as ANQGSEA. This CDR3 contains 10 residues. Trimming took off 3 bases at V and 10 bases at J, with 9 bases between the two ends. The CDR3 loop is CSVDSERAFF. CDR3 nucleotide sequence: TGCAGCGTTGATTCGGAGAGAGCTTTCTTT. The full variable domain, with the rest looked up from reference TRBV29-1 and TRBJ1-1, is SAVISQKPSRDICQRGTSLTIQCQVDSQVTMMFWYRQQPGQSLTLIATANQGSEATYESGFVIDKFPISRPNLTFSTLTVSNMSPEDSSIYLCSVDSERAFFGQGTRLTVV.

The J gene is TRBJ2-7, the V gene TRBV6-6; D might be TRBD1 (5 bases). Deletions cut 0 bases from V and 0 bases from J, with 12 bases between. Per germline, CDR1 MNHNY and CDR2 SVGAGI (reference sequence). The CDR3 runs to 16 residues. The CDR3: CASSYSGLHLSYEQYF. CDR3 in DNA: TGTGCCAGCAGTTACTCGGGGCTTCACCTCTCCTACGAGCAGTACTTC.

This clone was counted only a few times. The genes are TRBV18 and TRBJ2-7; the match to TRBD2 covers 8 bases. V lost 2 bases to trimming and J lost 3 bases; unmatched junction nucleotides: 6. The CDR3 runs 15 residues. Germline CDR1 reads KGHSH; CDR2 reads LQKENI. Written as DNA, the CDR3 is TGTGCCAGCTCACCAGGCGGGGGGCTGATCTACGAGCAGTACTTC. Translating gives CASSPGGGLIYEQYF.

The chain combines TRBV30 with TRBJ2-3; D is perhaps TRBD1 (6 bases). The CDR3 spans 13 residues. V shed 4 bases and J shed 5 bases, with 13 bases lying between them. Germline V gene sequence: CDR1 GTSNPN, CDR2 SVGIG (reference sequence). The CDR3 sequence: CAWNQGLGDTQYF. The DNA of the CDR3 is TGTGCCTGGAACCAGGGGCTTGGAGATACGCAGTATTTT.

The chain employs TRBV7-2 and TRBJ2-7; D possibly corresponds to TRBD2 (6 bases). CDR1 is SGHTA and CDR2 is FQGNSA in the germline V gene. Deletions cut 1 base from V and 2 bases from J, with 12 bases between. This CDR3 comprises 15 residues. CDR3 bases: TGTGCCAGCAGCTTAGGTGCGGGGTCGCCCTACGAGCAGTACTTC. Its translation: CASSLGAGSPYEQYF.

This clone was counted only a few times. The chain is built from TRBV5-1 and TRBJ2-1; 13 bases fit TRBD2. Unmatched junction bases numbered 7, after V lost 6 bases and J lost 10 bases. This CDR3 has 14 residues. The V gene's germline CDR1 is SGHRS and CDR2 YFSETQ. The CDR3 DNA sequence: TGCGCCAGCACAGGACTAGCGGGAGTAGGAGAGCAGTTCTTC. It is translated as CASTGLAGVGEQFF.

This clone was counted a few times. V is TRBV29-1 and J is TRBJ2-3; TRBD2 aligns across 9 bases. The CDR3 is made up of 13 amino acids. Unmatched junction bases numbered 2, after V lost 4 bases and J lost 3 bases. Per germline, CDR1 SQVTM and CDR2 ANQGSEA. CDR3 loop: CSVGGRATDTQYF. For the CDR3, the DNA is TGCAGCGTTGGCGGGAGGGCGACAGATACGCAGTATTTT.

The chain links TRBV27 to TRBJ2-1; TRBD2 matches at 9 bases. V lost 3 bases, J lost 4 bases, and 7 bases stayed unmatched. In germline, CDR1 is MNHEY, CDR2 SMNVEV (reference sequence). This CDR3 has 16 residues. In nucleotides, the CDR3 is TGTGCCAGCAGTTTGCGACTGACTAGCGGTTACAATGAGCAGTTCTTC. It yields the protein CASSLRLTSGYNEQFF.

Only a few counts were recorded for this clone. DNA of the CDR3: TGTGCCAGCTCACCCGGGGGAGGCCGAGGTTACGAGCAGTACTTC. Residues: CASSPGGGRGYEQYF. V gene TRBV18 combines with J gene TRBJ2-7, with a tentative D call TRBD2 (6 bases). The V end lost 3 bases, the J end lost 4 bases, and 16 bases lay between the germline ends. The CDR3 covers 15 residues. Germline V gene data show CDR1 as KGHSH and CDR2 as LQKENI.

The count of this clone is one. The chain has TRBV5-1 and TRBJ1-2; D ambiguous. CDR1 is SGHRS and CDR2 is YFSETQ in the germline V gene. The germline V and J ends were trimmed by 0 bases and 7 bases, with 10 bases remaining between them. The CDR3 spans 13 residues. The CDR3 reads CASSLVHRGGYTF. The CDR3, as DNA: TGCGCCAGCAGCTTGGTACATCGGGGTGGCTACACCTTC.

This clone was recorded a few times. The chain carries TRBV6-6 and TRBJ1-1; no reliable D call. Trimming took off 6 bases at V and 1 base at J, with 9 bases between the two ends. This CDR3 is built from 13 residues. Germline-derived CDR1 and CDR2 are MNHNY and SVGAGI (reference sequence). The CDR3 loop is CASSTPGNTEAFF. Here the CDR3 DNA reads TGTGCCAGCAGCACACCGGGGAACACTGAAGCTTTCTTT.

In its sample, this clone was seen a few times. A junction boundary mismatches the germline segment, possibly from a read error. The chain carries TRBV28 and TRBJ2-1; maybe TRBD1 (6 bases). Germline V gene lookup returns CDR1 MDHEN and CDR2 SYDVKM. The CDR3 runs 13 residues. Here the CDR3 reads CASSTNRDKEQFF. The CDR3 bases are TGTGCCAGCAGCACTAATCGGGACAAGGAGCAGTTCTTC.

The chain has TRBV28 and TRBJ2-1, with D tentatively TRBD2 (5 bases). From germline, CDR1 is MDHEN and CDR2 SYDVKM. This CDR3 is 12 amino acids long. V was clipped by 2 bases and J by 9 bases, with 8 bases between them. The CDR3 DNA follows: TGTGCCAGCAGTTTAAGCGGCCGTGAGCAGTTCTTC. Translated: CASSLSGREQFF. Drawing the rest from reference TRBV28 and TRBJ2-1, the complete variable domain is DVKVTQSSRYLVKRTGEKVFLECVQDMDHENMFWYRQDPGLGLRLIYFSYDVKMKEKGDIPEGYSVSREKKERFSLILESASTNQTSMYLCASSLSGREQFFGPGTRLTVL.

The V gene is TRBV11-1, the J gene TRBJ2-1, with 8 bases aligning to TRBD2. The junction had 7 bases not matched to a gene; V was cut back by 8 bases and J by 7 bases. The CDR3 loop spans 13 amino acids. Germline V lookup: CDR1 SGHAT, CDR2 FQDESV (reference sequence). The CDR3 is CASRGGGENEQFF. The CDR3 coding sequence is TGTGCCAGCCGGGGGGGTGGGGAAAATGAGCAGTTCTTC.

The table lists this clone with a few counts. The chain recombines TRBV27 with TRBJ2-4, with D possibly TRBD1 on 5 matching bases. V lost 7 bases to trimming and J lost 1 base, with 20 bases between them. The CDR3 runs to 17 residues. Germline V gives CDR1 MNHEY, CDR2 SMNVEV (reference sequence). CDR3 nucleotides: TGTGCCAGCATCCTGACTCTATCATCAGGGGCCAAAAACATTCAGTACTTC. This codes for CASILTLSSGAKNIQYF.

J is TRBJ2-5 and V is TRBV30; the D is unclear. The DNA end favors TRBJ2-7, so the J call may be wrong. The CDR3 is 12 amino acids. Germline V gives CDR1 GTSNPN, CDR2 SVGIG (reference sequence). This chain's CDR3 is CAWSVYEYEQYF. The CDR3 DNA follows: TGTGCCTGGAGTGTTTACGAGTACGAGCAGTACTTC.